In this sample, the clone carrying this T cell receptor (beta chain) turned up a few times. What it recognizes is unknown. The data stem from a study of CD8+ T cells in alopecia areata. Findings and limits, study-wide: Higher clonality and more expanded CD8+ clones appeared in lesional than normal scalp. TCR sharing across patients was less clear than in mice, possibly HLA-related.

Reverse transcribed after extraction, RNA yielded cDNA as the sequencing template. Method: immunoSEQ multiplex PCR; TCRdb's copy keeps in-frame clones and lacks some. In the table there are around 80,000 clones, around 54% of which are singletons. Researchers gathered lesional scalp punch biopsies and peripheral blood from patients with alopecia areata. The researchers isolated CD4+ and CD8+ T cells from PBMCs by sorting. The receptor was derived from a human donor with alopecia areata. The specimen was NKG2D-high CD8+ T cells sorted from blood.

Here the CDR3 DNA reads TGTGCCAGCACTACTCCCGCGGCAGATACGCAGTATTTT. Translated, it gives CASTTPAADTQYF. The gene calls are TRBV27 and TRBJ2-3; D uncertain. The CDR3 covers 13 residues. V was cut by 7 bases and J by 4 bases, with 12 bases left in between. Germline CDR1 reads MNHEY; CDR2 reads SMNVEV (reference sequence).